This T cell receptor beta chain emerged from a study of blood T cell repertoires in COVID-19. Study at large: The samples span acute and convalescent COVID-19 from the United States, Italy and Spain.

Assignments of participants to cohorts depended upon their own reported clinical history. The germline V gene has CDR1 SSHAT and CDR2 FNYEAQ (reference sequence). The CDR3 runs to 15 residues. Notes on this clone: A junction end diverges from the germline sequence, so it may reflect a read error.

Authors' analysis steps: Estimates of nucleated cell counts were drawn from the amplification of reference gene primers. Profiling relied on immunoSEQ multiplex PCR, and the TCRdb table lists in-frame clones only, not all of them. V and J calls and clone size follow that table, whereas D and trimming were derived from the DNA. The sample consists of 250,000 to 300,000 clones, 85% to 90% of them appearing once. The source material was PBMCs or T cells enriched from blood (not recorded which). This chain uses TRBV7-7 with TRBJ2-3; unclear D gene. The sequence was obtained from a woman aged 55 to 70 in a cohort exposed to, infected with or recovered from COVID-19 (not recorded which). The CDR3 protein is CASSPSPGPTDTQYF. The CDR3 DNA sequence: TGTGCTAGCAGCCCCTCCCCAGGCCCCACAGATACGCAGTATTTT. Complete variable domain (other parts from reference TRBV7-7 and TRBJ2-3): GAGVSQSPRYKVTKRGQDVTLRCDPISSHATLYWYQQALGQGPEFLTYFNYEAQPDKSGLPSDRFSAERPEGSISTLTIQRTEQRDSAMYRCASSPSPGPTDTQYFGPGTRLTVL.